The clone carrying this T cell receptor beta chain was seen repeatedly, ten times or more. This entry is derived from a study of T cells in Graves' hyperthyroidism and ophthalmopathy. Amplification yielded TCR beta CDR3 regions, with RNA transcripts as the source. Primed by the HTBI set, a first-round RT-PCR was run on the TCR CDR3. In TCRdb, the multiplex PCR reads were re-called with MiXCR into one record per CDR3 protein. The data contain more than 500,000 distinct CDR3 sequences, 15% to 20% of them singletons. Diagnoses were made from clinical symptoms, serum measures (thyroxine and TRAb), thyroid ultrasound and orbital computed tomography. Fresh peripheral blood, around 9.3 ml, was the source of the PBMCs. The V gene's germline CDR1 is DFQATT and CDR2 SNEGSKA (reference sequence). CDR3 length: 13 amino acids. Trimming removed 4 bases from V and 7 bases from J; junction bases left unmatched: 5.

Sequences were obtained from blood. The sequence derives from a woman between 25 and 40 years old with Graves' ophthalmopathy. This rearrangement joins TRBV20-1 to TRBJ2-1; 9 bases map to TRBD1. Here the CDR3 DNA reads TGCAGTGCTAAAAGGGACAGGGCGAATGAGCAGTTCTTC. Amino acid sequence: CSAKRDRANEQFF.